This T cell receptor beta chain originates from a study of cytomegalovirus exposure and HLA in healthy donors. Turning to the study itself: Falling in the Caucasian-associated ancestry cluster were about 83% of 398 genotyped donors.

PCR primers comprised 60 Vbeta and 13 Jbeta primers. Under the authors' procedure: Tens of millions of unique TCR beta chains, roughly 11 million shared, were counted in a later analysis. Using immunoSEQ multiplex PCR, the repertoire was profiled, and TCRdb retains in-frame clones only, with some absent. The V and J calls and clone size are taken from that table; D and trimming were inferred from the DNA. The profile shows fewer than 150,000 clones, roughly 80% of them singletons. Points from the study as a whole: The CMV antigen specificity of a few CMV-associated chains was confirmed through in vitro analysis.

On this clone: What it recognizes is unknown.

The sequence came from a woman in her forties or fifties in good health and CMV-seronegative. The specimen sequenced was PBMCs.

The CDR3 DNA is TGTGCCAGTAGCCTAGACAGAGACTCTGGAAACACCATATATTTT. Protein: CASSLDRDSGNTIYF. This chain uses TRBV19 with TRBJ1-3; weak D call: TRBD1 (5 bases). V lost 6 bases and J lost 0, with 12 bases in between. This CDR3 spans 15 amino acids. Germline CDR1 is LNHDA and CDR2 is SQIVND (reference sequence). Together with reference TRBV19 and TRBJ1-3, the CDR3 gives the full variable domain: DGGITQSPKYLFRKEGQNVTLSCEQNLNHDAMYWYRQDPGQGLRLIYYSQIVNDFQKGDIAEGYSVSREKKESFPLTVTSAQKNPTAFYLCASSLDRDSGNTIYFGEGSWLTVV.